This is a list of T cell receptor beta chains from one sample in a study of blood T cell repertoires in COVID-19. Method: immunoSEQ multiplex PCR; TCRdb's copy keeps in-frame clones and lacks some. The repertoire consists of about 370,000 clones, with approximately 92% occurring once and the leading ten covering roughly 0.99%. Sequenced material: PBMCs or T cells enriched from blood (not recorded which). Every receptor here comes from a man in his late teens or twenties who had recovered from COVID-19. The CDR3 runs from the conserved cysteine through the conserved F or W. A D gene is named only where the DNA matches it firmly. Where a row states a size, it is once, few, many or the class of an expanded clone; other rows omit it.

TRBD1	-	TRBV7-9	TRBJ2-7	TGTGCCAGCAGTAGAATACAAGCGGACAGGGTAGTCTCCTACGAGCAGTACTTC	CASSRIQADRVVSYEQYF
TRBD2	-	TRBV5-4	TRBJ2-1	TGTGCCAGCAGCTTGGGGACTAGCGGGAGCTACAATGAGCAGTTCTTC	CASSLGTSGSYNEQFF
-	-	TRBV6-5	TRBJ2-5	TGTGCCAGCAGTTACCAGGGGCAAGAGACCCAGTACTTC	CASSYQGQETQYF
-	-	TRBV28	TRBJ2-5	TGTGCCAGTGGAAGCGGGGAGGGGGGAGAGACCCAGTACTTC	CASGSGEGGETQYF
TRBD1	few	TRBV5-1	TRBJ1-2	TGCGCCAGCAGCCGGGACAGTACCTATGGCTACACCTTC	CASSRDSTYGYTF
-	-	TRBV18	TRBJ2-7	TGTGCCAGCTCACCACGAGACAGCGGGTTTGCCTACGAGCAGTACTTC	CASSPRDSGFAYEQYF
-	-	TRBV4-2	TRBJ1-5	TGTGCCAGCAGCCAAGATCTCACCAGGGGAAACAATCAGCCCCAGCATTTT	CASSQDLTRGNNQPQHF
-	-	TRBV11-2	TRBJ1-6	TGTGCCAGCAGCTTAGGGCAGGGGAGTAATTCACCCCTCCACTTT	CASSLGQGSNSPLHF
-	-	TRBV5-1	TRBJ1-6	TGCGCCAGCAGTCAGACAGGTTATAATTCACCCCTCCACTTT	CASSQTGYNSPLHF
-	once	TRBV5-1	TRBJ2-3	TGCGCCAGCAGCCGTACACCAGGGAGCACAGATACGCAGTATTTT	CASSRTPGSTDTQYF
TRBD1	-	TRBV4-1	TRBJ1-3	TGCGCCAGCAGCCAAGGGGAAGGGGGACAGCTGTTAAACACCATATATTTT	CASSQGEGGQLLNTIYF
-	-	TRBV29-1	TRBJ2-7	TGCAGCGCGACTATGACAGGGAGGTACGAGCAGTACTTC	CSATMTGRYEQYF
-	-	TRBV10-3	TRBJ2-7	TGTGCCATCAGTAAACCGGGACGGGGGATCTACGAGCAGTACTTC	CAISKPGRGIYEQYF
-	-	TRBV6-2/TRBV6-3	TRBJ1-1	TGTGCCAGCAGTCCAACCACAGGTAAGACTGGGCGTAGCACTGAAGCTTTCTTT	CASSPTTGKTGRSTEAFF
TRBD1	-	TRBV18	TRBJ2-7	TGTGCCAGCTCACCCCCTGGACAGGGGGCCTACGAGCAGTACTTC	CASSPPGQGAYEQYF
TRBD1	once	TRBV30	TRBJ1-1	TGTGCCTGGAGGCGGACAGGGAACACTGAAGCTTTCTTT	CAWRRTGNTEAFF
TRBD1	-	TRBV5-5	TRBJ2-5	TGTGCCAGCAGGGCCGGGACAGGGGAGTGGGAGACCCAGTACTTC	CASRAGTGEWETQYF
-	-	TRBV27	TRBJ1-4	TGTGCCAGCAGTTTGGCGGAGTCAACTAATGAAAAACTGTTTTTT	CASSLAESTNEKLFF
-	-	TRBV11-2	TRBJ1-1	TGTGCCAGCAGCTTAGTCCCTGGGGGGGGGACTGAAGCTTTCTTT	CASSLVPGGGTEAFF
-	-	TRBV2	TRBJ1-1	TGTGCCAGTCAAGGGGCGATGGACACTGAAGCTTTCTTT	CASQGAMDTEAFF
TRBD1	-	TRBV3-1/TRBV3-2	TRBJ1-2	TGTGCCAGCAGCCAAGTACCTGGACAGGGGGCGGGAGGCTACACCTTC	CASSQVPGQGAGGYTF
-	once	TRBV28	TRBJ2-3	TGTGCCAGCAGTCTCGCGAGGACTGGCTACACAGATACGCAGTATTTT	CASSLARTGYTDTQYF
-	-	TRBV5-6	TRBJ2-7	TGTGCCAGCAGCTTGGTTCTCCCCCCCTACGAGCAGTACTTC	CASSLVLPPYEQYF
TRBD1	-	TRBV28	TRBJ2-7	TGTGCCAGCTCTCTGACAGGGTGGGCCTACGAGCAGTACTTC	CASSLTGWAYEQYF
-	-	TRBV28	TRBJ1-2	TGTGCCAGCAGCTCCCACTCCTTCGCCTATGGCTACACCTTC	CASSSHSFAYGYTF
TRBD1	once	TRBV9	TRBJ1-1	TGTGCCAGCAGCGCACCCGGGACAGGGTTCGTCGACACTGAAGCTTTCTTT	CASSAPGTGFVDTEAFF
-	-	TRBV5-1	TRBJ1-5	TGCGCCAGCAGCTACGGACTTAACTCCAATCAGCCCCAGCATTTT	CASSYGLNSNQPQHF